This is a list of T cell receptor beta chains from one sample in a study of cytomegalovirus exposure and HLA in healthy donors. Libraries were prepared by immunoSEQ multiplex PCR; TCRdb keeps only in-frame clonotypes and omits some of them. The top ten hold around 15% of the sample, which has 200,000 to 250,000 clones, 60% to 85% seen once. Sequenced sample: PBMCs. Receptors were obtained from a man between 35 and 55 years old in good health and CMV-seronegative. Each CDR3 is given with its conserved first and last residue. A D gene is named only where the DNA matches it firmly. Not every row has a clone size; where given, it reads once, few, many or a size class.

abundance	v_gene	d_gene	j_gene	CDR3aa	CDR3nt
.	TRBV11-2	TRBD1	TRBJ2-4	CASSLETGEGKSIQYF	TGTGCCAGCAGCTTAGAGACAGGGGAAGGAAAGAGCATTCAGTACTTC
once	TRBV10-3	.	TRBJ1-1	CAISILDTPNTEAFF	TGTGCCATCAGTATCTTGGACACCCCAAACACTGAAGCTTTCTTT
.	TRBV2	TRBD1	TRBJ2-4	CASRKTGGYADLAKNIQYF	TGTGCCAGTCGAAAGACAGGGGGCTACGCGGATTTAGCCAAAAACATTCAGTACTTC
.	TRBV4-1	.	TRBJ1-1	CASSHVDGGNTEAFF	TGCGCCAGCAGCCATGTGGACGGAGGGAACACTGAAGCTTTCTTT
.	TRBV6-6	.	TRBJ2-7	CASRPSSYEQYF	TGTGCCAGCAGGCCCTCGAGCTACGAGCAGTACTTC
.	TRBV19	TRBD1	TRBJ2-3	CASSLTGQGASDTQYF	TGTGCCAGTAGCCTAACGGGACAGGGGGCCTCAGATACGCAGTATTTT
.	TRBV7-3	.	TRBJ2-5	CASAAGQAEAQYF	TGTGCCAGCGCCGCGGGGCAGGCCGAGGCCCAGTACTTC
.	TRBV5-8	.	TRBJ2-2	CASSFFKGELFF	TGTGCCAGCAGCTTTTTTAAAGGGGAGCTGTTTTTT
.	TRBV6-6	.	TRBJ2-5	CASSPPGSQETQYF	TGTGCCAGCAGTCCCCCAGGATCGCAAGAGACCCAGTACTTC
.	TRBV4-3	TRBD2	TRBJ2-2	CASSQSGGTNTGELFF	TGCGCCAGCAGCCAAAGCGGGGGGACCAACACCGGGGAGCTGTTTTTT
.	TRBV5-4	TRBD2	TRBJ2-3	CASSSSGSTDTQYF	TGTGCCAGCAGCTCTAGCGGGAGCACAGATACGCAGTATTTT
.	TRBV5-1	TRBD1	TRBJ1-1	CASSSRTTGSNTEAFF	TGCGCCAGCAGCTCCAGAACGACAGGGTCGAACACTGAAGCTTTCTTT
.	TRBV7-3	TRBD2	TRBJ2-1	CASSLRAGGHYNEQFF	TGTGCCAGCAGCTTAAGGGCGGGGGGCCACTACAATGAGCAGTTCTTC
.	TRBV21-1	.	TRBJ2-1	CASSKRRERGRSSYNEQFF	TGTGCCAGCAGCAAACGCCGGGAGAGGGGCAGAAGCTCCTACAATGAGCAGTTCTTC
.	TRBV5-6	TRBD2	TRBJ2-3	CASSLAGRGVQGDTQYF	TGTGCCAGCAGCTTGGCCGGGAGGGGGGTTCAAGGGGATACGCAGTATTTT
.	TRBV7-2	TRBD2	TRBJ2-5	CASSSPNARGKETQYF	TGTGCCAGCAGCTCCCCTAACGCGCGGGGGAAAGAGACCCAGTACTTC
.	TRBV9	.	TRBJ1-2	CASSVQGYGYTF	TGTGCCAGCAGCGTGCAGGGCTATGGCTACACCTTC
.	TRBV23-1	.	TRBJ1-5	CASSISQFGGNQPQHF	TGCGCCAGCTCCATATCCCAGTTCGGGGGCAATCAGCCCCAGCATTTT
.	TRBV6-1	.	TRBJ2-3	CASSEWDSSTDTQYF	TGTGCCAGCAGTGAATGGGACTCTAGCACAGATACGCAGTATTTT
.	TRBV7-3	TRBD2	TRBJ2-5	CASSSSGRAQETQYF	TGTGCCAGCAGCTCGAGCGGGAGAGCTCAAGAGACCCAGTACTTC
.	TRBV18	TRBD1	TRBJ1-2	CASSPPLGQGYGYTF	TGTGCCAGCTCACCACCGTTAGGACAGGGCTATGGCTACACCTTC
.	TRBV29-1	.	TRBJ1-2	CSVEGGREGYGYTF	TGCAGCGTTGAAGGGGGCAGGGAGGGCTATGGCTACACCTTC
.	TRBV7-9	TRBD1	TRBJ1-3	CASSSGTGGNTIYF	TGTGCCAGCAGCTCCGGGACAGGTGGAAACACCATATATTTT
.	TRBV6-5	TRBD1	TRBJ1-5	CASNPTGANQPQHF	TGTGCCAGCAACCCGACAGGGGCGAATCAGCCCCAGCATTTT
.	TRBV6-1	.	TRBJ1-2	CASSIDGNYGYTF	TGTGCCAGCAGTATAGACGGGAACTATGGCTACACCTTC
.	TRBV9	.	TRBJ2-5	CASSVEQGQETQYF	TGTGCCAGCAGCGTAGAGCAGGGCCAAGAGACCCAGTACTTC
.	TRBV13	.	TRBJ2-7	CASSPSLGTGYEQYF	TGTGCCAGCAGCCCCAGCCTCGGGACTGGCTACGAGCAGTACTTC
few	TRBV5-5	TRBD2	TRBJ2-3	CASSLGGGSSDTQYF	TGTGCCAGCAGCTTGGGCGGGGGAAGTTCAGATACGCAGTATTTT